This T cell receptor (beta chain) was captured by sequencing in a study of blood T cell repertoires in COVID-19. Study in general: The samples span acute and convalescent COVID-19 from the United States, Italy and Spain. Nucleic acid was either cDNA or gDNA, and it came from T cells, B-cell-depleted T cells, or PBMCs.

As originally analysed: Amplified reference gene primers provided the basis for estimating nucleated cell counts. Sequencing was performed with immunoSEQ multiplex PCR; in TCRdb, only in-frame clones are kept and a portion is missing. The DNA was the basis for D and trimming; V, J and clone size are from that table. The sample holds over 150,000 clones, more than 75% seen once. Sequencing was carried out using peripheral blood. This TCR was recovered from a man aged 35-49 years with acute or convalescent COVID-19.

CDR3: CASSLSLNQPQHF. The CDR3, as DNA: TGTGCCAGCAGCTTGAGCCTCAATCAGCCCCAGCATTTT. The chain combines TRBV11-2 with TRBJ1-5, with D hard to call. CDR3 size: 13 residues. Germline V gene lookup returns CDR1 SGHAT and CDR2 FQNNGV. V was cut by 3 bases and J by 3 bases, with 6 bases left in between.